This T cell receptor (beta chain) was identified during a study of shared clonotypes between healthy human individuals. Overall study: CD4 naive cells filled three plates per donor, CD4 memory three, CD8 naive two and CD8 memory one.

Negatively enriched CD4+ T cells were divided by CD45RA into naive and memory. Points on this clone: Its antigen remains unidentified.

Generated by immunoSEQ multiplex PCR, the TCRdb table keeps only in-frame clones and is missing some. The sample lists more than 400,000 clones, 90% to 96% occurring once. Findings and caveats of the study: Memory subsets generally showed smaller estimated richness than naive subsets did.

This CDR3 spans 13 amino acids. The V gene's germline CDR1 is LNHDA and CDR2 SQIVND (reference sequence). V was cut by 2 bases and J by 0 bases, with 4 bases left in between. Sequencing was done on a sample of naive CD4+ T cells sorted from blood. Sample subset: CD45RA+ positively selected. The clonotype comes from a woman in her twenties or thirties in good health. The V and J genes are TRBV19 and TRBJ1-1; D unresolved. Here the CDR3 reads CASSIWLNTEAFF. The CDR3 bases are TGTGCCAGTAGTATATGGTTGAACACTGAAGCTTTCTTT.